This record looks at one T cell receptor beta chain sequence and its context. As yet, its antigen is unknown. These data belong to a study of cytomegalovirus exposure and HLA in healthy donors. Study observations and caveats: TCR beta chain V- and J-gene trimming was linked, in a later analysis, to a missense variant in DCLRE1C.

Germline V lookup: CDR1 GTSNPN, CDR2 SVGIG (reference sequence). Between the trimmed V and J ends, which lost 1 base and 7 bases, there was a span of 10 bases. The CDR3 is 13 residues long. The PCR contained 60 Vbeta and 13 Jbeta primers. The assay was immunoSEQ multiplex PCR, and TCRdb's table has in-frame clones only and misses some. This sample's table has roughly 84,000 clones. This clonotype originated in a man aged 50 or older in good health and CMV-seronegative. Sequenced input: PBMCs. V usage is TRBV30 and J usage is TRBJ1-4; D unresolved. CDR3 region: CAWSGSGSEKLFF. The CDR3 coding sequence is TGTGCCTGGAGTGGGTCGGGGTCTGAAAAACTGTTTTTT. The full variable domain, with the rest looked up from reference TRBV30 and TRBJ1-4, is SQTIHQWPATLVQPVGSPLSLECTVEGTSNPNLYWYRQAAGRGLQLLFYSVGIGQISSEVPQNLSASRPQDRQFILSSKKLLLSDSGFYLCAWSGSGSEKLFFGSGTQLSVL.